This is a list of T cell receptor beta chains from one sample in a study of cytomegalovirus exposure and HLA in healthy donors. Data came from immunoSEQ multiplex PCR; TCRdb stores just in-frame clones and leaves some out. The listing contains 150,000 to 200,000 clones. The sequencing input was PBMCs. The receptors stem from a woman between 18 and 29 years old in good health and CMV-seropositive. The CDR3 runs from the conserved cysteine through the conserved F or W. A D gene is named only where the DNA matches it firmly.

D gene	V gene	J gene	CDR3 protein	CDR3 DNA
NA	TRBV15	TRBJ1-3	CATSREAGGNTIYF	TGTGCCACCAGCAGAGAGGCAGGGGGAAACACCATATATTTT
TRBD1	TRBV7-6	TRBJ1-4	CASSLAQGTDATNEKLFF	TGTGCCAGCAGCTTAGCCCAAGGGACAGACGCAACTAATGAAAAACTGTTTTTT
NA	TRBV30	TRBJ1-1	CAWSVRGGAFF	TGTGCCTGGAGTGTACGGGGAGGAGCTTTCTTT
TRBD2	TRBV5-4	TRBJ2-1	CASSPQRGGHSYNEQFF	TGTGCCAGCAGCCCCCAGCGGGGGGGCCATTCCTACAATGAGCAGTTCTTC
NA	TRBV4-2	TRBJ2-1	CASSPIDGSGAYNEQFF	TGTGCCAGCAGCCCTATCGATGGGTCGGGAGCCTACAATGAGCAGTTCTTC
NA	TRBV2	TRBJ2-7	CASSDQGQGYEQYF	TGTGCCAGCAGTGATCAGGGACAAGGCTACGAGCAGTACTTC
TRBD2	TRBV4-1	TRBJ2-1	CASSRGLAGGYGNEQFF	TGCGCCAGCAGTCGCGGACTAGCGGGGGGGTATGGGAATGAGCAGTTCTTC
TRBD2	TRBV5-1	TRBJ2-1	CASNLRGGPNEQFF	TGCGCCAGCAATCTGCGGGGGGGCCCCAACGAGCAGTTCTTC
TRBD2	TRBV7-9	TRBJ2-3	CASSNQVTSGIISTDTQYF	TGTGCCAGCAGCAACCAGGTGACTAGCGGGATAATAAGCACAGATACGCAGTATTTT
NA	TRBV5-6	TRBJ1-5	CASSLGPDQPQHF	TGTGCCAGCAGCTTGGGTCCAGATCAGCCCCAGCATTTT
NA	TRBV9	TRBJ2-3	CASSVASTTTDTQYF	TGTGCCAGCAGCGTAGCGTCGACAACCACAGATACGCAGTATTTT
NA	TRBV30	TRBJ1-2	CAWSVLVSYGYTF	TGTGCCTGGAGTGTACTGGTTTCCTATGGCTACACCTTC
TRBD1	TRBV28	TRBJ2-3	CASSLDTGTGTDTQYF	TGTGCCAGCAGTTTGGATACCGGGACAGGCACAGATACGCAGTATTTT
TRBD1	TRBV11-2	TRBJ2-7	CASSFYDRGVGQYF	TGTGCCAGCAGCTTTTATGACAGGGGAGTGGGCCAGTACTTC
TRBD1	TRBV14	TRBJ2-2	CASSPWTGKGGELFF	TGTGCCAGCAGCCCCTGGACAGGGAAGGGCGGGGAGCTGTTTTTT
NA	TRBV6-4	TRBJ2-3	CASSEGLTRADTQYF	TGTGCCAGCAGCGAGGGTCTTACTAGAGCAGATACGCAGTATTTT
TRBD2	TRBV14	TRBJ2-3	CASSPRGLAELTDTQYF	TGTGCCAGCAGCCCCAGAGGACTAGCGGAGCTCACAGATACGCAGTATTTT
NA	TRBV5-4	TRBJ2-5	CASTGGGGAGQMAQYF	TGTGCCAGCACCGGTGGGGGGGGCGCGGGTCAAATGGCCCAGTACTTC
NA	TRBV4-1	TRBJ2-3	CASSQGHYSTDTQYF	TGCGCCAGCAGCCAAGGACATTACAGCACAGATACGCAGTATTTT
TRBD1	TRBV16	TRBJ2-7	CASSLRTGSKDEQYF	TGTGCCAGCAGCCTCAGGACAGGGAGTAAGGACGAGCAGTACTTC
TRBD2	TRBV19	TRBJ2-5	CARGGLAGGGGETQYF	TGTGCCAGGGGGGGACTAGCGGGAGGAGGAGGAGAGACCCAGTACTTC
TRBD2	TRBV2	TRBJ2-1	CASSTPLAGGSYNGHLNEQFF	TGTGCCAGCAGTACCCCACTAGCGGGAGGCTCCTACAATGGTCACCTCAATGAGCAGTTCTTC
TRBD1	TRBV28	TRBJ2-7	CASSIPGTVTYEQYF	TGTGCCAGCAGTATACCCGGGACAGTAACCTACGAGCAGTACTTC
TRBD2	TRBV4-2	TRBJ2-5	CASSQVGSGGFKAQETQYF	TGTGCCAGCAGCCAAGTCGGAAGCGGGGGGTTCAAAGCTCAAGAGACCCAGTACTTC
NA	TRBV7-3	TRBJ2-6	CASSLDSSGANVLTF	TGTGCCAGCAGCCTCGACAGTTCTGGGGCCAACGTCCTGACTTTC
NA	TRBV5-6	TRBJ1-1	CASSKSTAVHNTEAFF	TGTGCCAGCAGCAAGTCGACGGCGGTCCACAACACTGAAGCTTTCTTT
NA	TRBV12-5	TRBJ1-3	CASGLEPQPIYF	TGTGCTAGTGGTTTGGAGCCCCAACCCATATATTTT
TRBD1	TRBV6-1	TRBJ1-4	CASSEAGQGYEKLFF	TGTGCCAGCAGTGAAGCGGGACAGGGGTATGAAAAACTGTTTTTT
TRBD1	TRBV30	TRBJ1-4	CAWGQGEKLFF	TGTGCCTGGGGACAGGGGGAAAAACTGTTTTTT
NA	TRBV5-4	TRBJ2-1	CASSFDNEQFF	TGTGCCAGCAGCTTCGACAATGAGCAGTTCTTC
TRBD1	TRBV6-6	TRBJ1-2	CASSDDDRVVGYTF	TGTGCCAGCAGTGATGACGACAGGGTGGTTGGCTACACCTTC
TRBD1	TRBV10-3	TRBJ2-2	CAITGQGAGELFF	TGTGCCATCACCGGACAGGGCGCCGGGGAGCTGTTTTTT
TRBD1	TRBV5-6	TRBJ2-7	CASSLFGTGPYEQYF	TGTGCCAGCAGCTTGTTTGGGACAGGGCCCTACGAGCAGTACTTC
NA	TRBV4-2	TRBJ2-3	CASSTRVGLPSTDTQYF	TGTGCCAGCAGCACAAGGGTCGGACTGCCAAGCACAGATACGCAGTATTTT
TRBD1	TRBV19	TRBJ1-2	CASSPRGTAYPPRDGYTF	TGTGCCAGTAGTCCAAGGGGGACAGCTTACCCCCCGCGGGATGGCTACACCTTC
NA	TRBV6-1	TRBJ1-1	CASSPPIDRHTEAFF	TGTGCCAGCAGTCCACCCATAGACAGGCACACTGAAGCTTTCTTT